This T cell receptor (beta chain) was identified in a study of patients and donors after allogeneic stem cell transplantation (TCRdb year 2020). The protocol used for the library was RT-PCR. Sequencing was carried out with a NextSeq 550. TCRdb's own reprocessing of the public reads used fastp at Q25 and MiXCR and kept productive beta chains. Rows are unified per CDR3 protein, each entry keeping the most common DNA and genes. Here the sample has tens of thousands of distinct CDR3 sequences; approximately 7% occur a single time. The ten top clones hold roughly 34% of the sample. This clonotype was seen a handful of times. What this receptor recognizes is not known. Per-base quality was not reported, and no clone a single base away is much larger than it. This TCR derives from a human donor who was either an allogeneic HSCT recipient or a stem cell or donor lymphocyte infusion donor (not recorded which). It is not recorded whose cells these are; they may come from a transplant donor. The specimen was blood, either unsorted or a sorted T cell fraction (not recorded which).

Here is the DNA: TGTGCCAGCAGTTACGGACAGGGTAGGACAGATACGCAGTATTTT. Its amino acids are CASSYGQGRTDTQYF. The sequence links TRBV6-5 to TRBJ2-3, with 8 bases in between that match TRBD1. Trimming leaves V shorter by 2 bases and J shorter by 3 bases, with the junction holding 4 bases beyond the gene matches. The CDR3, from cysteine to phenylalanine, totals 15 residues. Only the CDR3 DNA is retained, 45 bases long and in frame from the first base. Taken from the germline V gene, the CDR1 and CDR2 loops are MNHEY and SVGAGI.